This entry describes one T cell receptor beta chain. Antigen unknown. Sequenced by immunoSEQ multiplex PCR; TCRdb stores in-frame clones only, minus some. The data show approximately 80,000 clones, approximately 85% seen once. This specimen comes from a study of OX40 agonist ivuxolimab in advanced cancers. Study at large: Ivuxolimab, an agonistic anti-OX40 (CD134) antibody, was given to patients. Dose-escalation patients were diagnosed with hepatocellular carcinoma, melanoma, renal cell cancer or head and neck cancer. Broader study findings: On average, CD8+ T cells showed a greater number of expanded clones than CD4+. Both blood CD4+ and CD8+ T cells showed clonal growth by week 6 at 0.1 to 3.0 mg/kg.

V trimming: 0 bases; J trimming: 7 bases; junction bases outside the gene matches: 6. The CDR3 is 15 amino acids. CDR1 and CDR2 (germline): SQVTM, ANQGSEA. V and J are TRBV29-1 and TRBJ2-2; 9 bases align to TRBD1. The sequencing used CD4+ or CD8+ T cells sorted from blood, collected in a trial of the OX40 agonist ivuxolimab. This clonotype originated in an adult with an advanced solid tumor such as melanoma, head and neck, liver or kidney cancer. The DNA for the CDR3 is TGCAGCGTTGAAGATAGGGGACAGGGCAACGGGGAGCTGTTTTTT. It is translated as CSVEDRGQGNGELFF.